A single sample is the source of the 6 T cell receptor beta chains below, sequenced in a study of T cell repertoires in cytomegalovirus infection. TCRdb analysed the reads with MiXCR anew, one entry per CDR3 protein. The sample shows about 300,000 distinct CDR3 sequences, around 9.1% of them seen only once. The specimen sequenced was PBMCs. The receptor set was obtained from a human donor in good health (CMV status not recorded). Some clones in this sample may be carry-over from other donors' samples.

This clonotype was seen a few times. This chain joins TRBV9 and TRBJ2-5, with TRBD2 matching 13 bases. The germline V gene encodes CDR1 SGDLS and CDR2 YYNGEE. Unmatched junction bases numbered 3, after V lost 3 bases and J lost 1 base. The CDR3 runs 16 residues. The CDR3 sequence is CASSAGTSGAQETQYF. CDR3 coding DNA: TGTGCCAGCAGCGCCGGGACTAGCGGGGCCCAAGAGACCCAGTACTTC.

In this sample, this clonotype turned up many times. The chain recombines TRBV6-5 with TRBJ2-5; possible D gene TRBD1, 5 bases. The germline V gene has CDR1 MNHEY and CDR2 SVGAGI. The CDR3 runs to 15 residues. The V end was cut by 2 bases, the J end by 5 bases, with 15 bases between. The CDR3 here is CASSYTYRAGETQYF. CDR3 nucleotides: TGTGCCAGCAGTTACACCTACCGGGCAGGGGAGACCCAGTACTTC.

Ten or more counts support this clonotype. V usage is TRBV6-5 and J usage is TRBJ1-1, with 7 bases matching TRBD1. Trimming took 0 bases from V and 11 from J; bases not matched to a gene: 3. Looked up from germline, CDR1 is MNHEY and CDR2 is SVGAGI. The CDR3 has 12 amino acids. CDR3 DNA sequence: TGTGCCAGCAGTTACTCGGGACAGCCGGCTTTCTTT. Translating it yields CASSYSGQPAFF.

V usage is TRBV20-1 and J usage is TRBJ1-5; 7 bases align to TRBD1. J was trimmed by 2 bases and V by 0 bases; bases with no gene match: 7. Germline V gene data show CDR1 as DFQATT and CDR2 as SNEGSKA (reference sequence). This CDR3 has 16 amino acids. The chain's CDR3 is CSARDSTGVGNQPQHF. CDR3 DNA sequence: TGCAGTGCTAGAGACTCCACAGGGGTCGGCAATCAGCCCCAGCATTTT.

This clonotype occurred a few times. This chain uses TRBV29-1 with TRBJ1-4, with 9 bases aligning to TRBD1. Germline CDR1 and CDR2: SQVTM and ANQGSEA. CDR3 length: 13 amino acids. V trimming: 3 bases; J trimming: 8 bases; junction bases outside the gene matches: 4. Here the CDR3 DNA reads TGCAGCGTTGAGGGGACAGGGCGGGAAAAACTGTTTTTT. It codes for CSVEGTGREKLFF. Full variable domain (remainder filled in from reference TRBV29-1 and TRBJ1-4): SAVISQKPSRDICQRGTSLTIQCQVDSQVTMMFWYRQQPGQSLTLIATANQGSEATYESGFVIDKFPISRPNLTFSTLTVSNMSPEDSSIYLCSVEGTGREKLFFGSGTQLSVL.

There are a few counts of this clonotype. The V and J genes are TRBV15 and TRBJ2-3; D unclear. The V gene's germline CDR1 is LNHNV and CDR2 YYDKDF (reference sequence). The CDR3 runs 13 residues. V lost 5 bases, J lost 10 bases, and 16 bases lay in between. DNA of the CDR3: TGTGCCACCAGCGAGCCAATTACGAGTCCGCAGTATTTT. Translation: CATSEPITSPQYF.